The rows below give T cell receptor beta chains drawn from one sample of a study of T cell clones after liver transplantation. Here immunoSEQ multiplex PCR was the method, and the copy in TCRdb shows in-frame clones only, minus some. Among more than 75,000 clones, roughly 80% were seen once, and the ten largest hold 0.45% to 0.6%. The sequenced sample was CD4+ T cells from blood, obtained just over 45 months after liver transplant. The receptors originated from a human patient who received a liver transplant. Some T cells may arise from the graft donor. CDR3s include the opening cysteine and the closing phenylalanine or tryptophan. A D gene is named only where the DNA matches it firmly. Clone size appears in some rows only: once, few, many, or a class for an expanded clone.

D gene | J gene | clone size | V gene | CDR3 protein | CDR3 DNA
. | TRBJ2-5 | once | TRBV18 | CASSGGRGDQETQYF | TGTGCCAGCTCAGGGGGACGGGGTGATCAAGAGACCCAGTACTTC
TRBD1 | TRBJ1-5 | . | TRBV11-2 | CASSLAGGGQPQHF | TGTGCCAGCAGCTTAGCAGGGGGCGGACAGCCCCAGCATTTT
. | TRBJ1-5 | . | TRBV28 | CASITPGVFGQPQHF | TGTGCCAGCATCACCCCGGGGGTTTTTGGTCAGCCCCAGCATTTT
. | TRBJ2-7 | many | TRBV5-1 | CASSVGRLAGYEQYF | TGCGCCAGCAGCGTCGGACGCCTCGCAGGGTACGAGCAGTACTTC
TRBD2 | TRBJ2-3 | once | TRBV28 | CASSLSLGAGGPDTQYF | TGTGCCAGCAGTTTATCCTTAGGAGCGGGAGGACCAGATACGCAGTATTTT
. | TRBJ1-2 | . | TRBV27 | CASCSYEGGRNYGYTF | TGTGCCAGCTGCTCCTACGAGGGAGGGCGGAACTATGGCTACACCTTC
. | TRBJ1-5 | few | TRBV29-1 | CSVNTVGNQPQHF | TGCAGCGTCAACACGGTAGGCAATCAGCCCCAGCATTTT
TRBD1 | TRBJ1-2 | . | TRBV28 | CASSPGQGGRYTF | TGTGCCAGCAGCCCGGGACAGGGAGGACGCTACACCTTC
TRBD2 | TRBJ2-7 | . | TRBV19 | CASSHPGGTYEQYF | TGTGCCAGTAGCCACCCCGGGGGGACTTACGAGCAGTACTTC
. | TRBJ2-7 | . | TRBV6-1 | CASSEGGTDAYEQYF | TGTGCCAGCAGCGAAGGGGGGACAGACGCCTACGAGCAGTACTTC
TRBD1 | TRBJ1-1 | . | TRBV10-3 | CAIRDRGLVADTEAFF | TGTGCCATCAGAGACAGGGGGCTAGTGGCCGACACTGAAGCTTTCTTT
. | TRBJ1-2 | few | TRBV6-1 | CASCRGSLGGYTF | TGTGCCAGCTGTCGCGGGTCTCTAGGGGGCTACACCTTC
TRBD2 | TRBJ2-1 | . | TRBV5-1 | CASSLLPSGRENEQFF | TGCGCCAGCAGCCTCCTTCCTAGCGGGAGAGAGAATGAGCAGTTCTTC
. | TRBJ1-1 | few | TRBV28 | CASSLVASEAFF | TGTGCCAGCAGTTTAGTCGCCAGTGAAGCTTTCTTT
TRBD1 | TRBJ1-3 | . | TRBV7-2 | CASSLDRGGNTIYF | TGTGCCAGCAGCCTCGACAGGGGGGGAAACACCATATATTTT
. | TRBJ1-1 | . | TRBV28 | CASSSPPNTEAFF | TGTGCCAGCAGTTCCCCCCCCAACACTGAAGCTTTCTTT
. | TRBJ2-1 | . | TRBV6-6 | CASSKDSYNEQFF | TGTGCCAGCAGTAAAGACAGCTACAATGAGCAGTTCTTC
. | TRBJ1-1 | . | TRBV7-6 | CASSLRYSRRFAEAFF | TGTGCCAGCAGCTTAAGGTACTCCCGACGGTTCGCTGAAGCTTTCTTT
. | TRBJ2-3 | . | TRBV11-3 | CASSLGLGSTDTQYF | TGTGCCAGCAGCTTGGGACTGGGGAGCACAGATACGCAGTATTTT
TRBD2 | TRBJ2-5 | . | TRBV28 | CASSLAGGLSETQYF | TGTGCCAGCAGTTTAGCGGGAGGGCTGTCAGAGACCCAGTACTTC
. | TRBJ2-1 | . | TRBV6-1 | CASSELRGSPIYNEQFF | TGTGCCAGCAGTGAATTAAGGGGGAGCCCAATATACAATGAGCAGTTCTTC
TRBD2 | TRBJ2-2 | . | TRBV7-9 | CASSFSSGRIAGELFF | TGTGCCAGCAGCTTCTCTAGCGGGAGGATCGCCGGGGAGCTGTTTTTT
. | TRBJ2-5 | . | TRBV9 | CASSGSGRGGETQYF | TGTGCCAGCAGCGGATCAGGGAGAGGGGGAGAGACCCAGTACTTC
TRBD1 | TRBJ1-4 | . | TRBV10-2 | CASSEMYRGSGKLFF | TGCGCCAGCAGTGAGATGTACAGGGGGTCTGGAAAACTGTTTTTT
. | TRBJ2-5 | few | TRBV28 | CASSRDREETQYF | TGTGCCAGCAGTCGCGACAGAGAAGAGACCCAGTACTTC
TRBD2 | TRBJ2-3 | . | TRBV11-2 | CASSFSGSSTDTQYF | TGTGCCAGCAGCTTTAGCGGGTCTAGCACAGATACGCAGTATTTT
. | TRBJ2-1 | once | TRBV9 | CASSPGTLNEQFF | TGTGCCAGCAGCCCGGGGACTCTCAATGAGCAGTTCTTC
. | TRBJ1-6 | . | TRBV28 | CASSLSWVSPLHF | TGTGCCAGCAGTTTAAGTTGGGTCTCACCCCTCCACTTT
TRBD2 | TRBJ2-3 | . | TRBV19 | CASSILTSGDTQYF | TGTGCCAGTAGTATACTGACTAGCGGGGATACGCAGTATTTT
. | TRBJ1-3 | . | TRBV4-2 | CASSQAKAGNTIYF | TGTGCCAGCAGCCAAGCTAAAGCTGGAAACACCATATATTTT
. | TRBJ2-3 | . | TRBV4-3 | CASSQEPRATQYF | TGCGCCAGCAGCCAAGAACCAAGGGCTACGCAGTATTTT
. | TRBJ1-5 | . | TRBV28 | CASSSVNQPQHF | TGTGCCAGCAGTTCTGTCAATCAGCCCCAGCATTTT
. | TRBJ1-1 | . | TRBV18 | CASSPSNRDTEAFF | TGTGCCAGCTCACCCTCTAACAGGGACACTGAAGCTTTCTTT
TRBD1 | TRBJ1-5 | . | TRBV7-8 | CASSDTGARQPQHF | TGTGCCAGCAGCGACACAGGGGCAAGGCAGCCCCAGCATTTT
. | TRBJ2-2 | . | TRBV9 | CASSVYANTGELFF | TGTGCCAGCAGCGTGTATGCGAACACCGGGGAGCTGTTTTTT
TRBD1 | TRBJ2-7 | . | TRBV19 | CASSRGTGSYEQYF | TGTGCCAGTAGTAGGGGGACAGGTAGTTACGAGCAGTACTTC
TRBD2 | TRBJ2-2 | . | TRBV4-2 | CASSQVSSGSPGELFF | TGTGCCAGCAGCCAAGTCTCTAGCGGGAGCCCCGGGGAGCTGTTTTTT
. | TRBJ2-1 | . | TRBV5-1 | CASSLQTRGLGEQFF | TGCGCCAGCAGCTTGCAGACTAGAGGTCTCGGTGAGCAGTTCTTC